This T cell receptor (beta chain) stems from a study of blood T cell repertoires in COVID-19. The CDR3 loop spans 14 amino acids. V lost 3 bases and J 0 bases, leaving 6 bases between the germline ends. Germline CDR1 reads SGHTA; CDR2 reads FQGNSA. This clone was recorded a few times. In the authors' workflow: From reference gene primer amplification, estimates of nucleated cell counts were derived. Sequencing was performed with immunoSEQ multiplex PCR; in TCRdb, only in-frame clones are kept and a portion is missing. V and J calls and clone size follow that table, whereas D and trimming were derived from the DNA. The sample consists of 110,000 or so clones, around 85% of them appearing once.

This chain joins TRBV7-2 and TRBJ1-5; D unclear. Material for sequencing was peripheral blood. The receptor comes from a man in his 70s who had recovered from COVID-19. The CDR3 reads CASSFLYSNQPQHF. In DNA form, the CDR3 reads TGTGCCAGCAGCTTCTTATATAGCAATCAGCCCCAGCATTTT.